This TCR beta chain was profiled in a study of cytotoxic CD8 clonotypes in ibrutinib-treated CLL. TCRdb's table, derived via immunoSEQ multiplex PCR, lists solely in-frame clones and lacks some. The repertoire holds fewer than 55,000 clones, more than 55% seen once, with less than 30% in the top ten. The source material was PBMCs, sampled after 24 months of ibrutinib treatment. This sequence was found in a human donor with chronic lymphocytic leukemia.

The CDR3: CASSQEGDRETQYF. In nucleotides, the CDR3 is TGCGCCAGCAGCCAAGAGGGGGACAGGGAGACCCAGTACTTC. The genes are TRBV4-1 and TRBJ2-5; TRBD1 agrees at 8 bases. Germline V gene lookup returns CDR1 MGHRA and CDR2 YSYEKL. This CDR3 is built from 14 residues. After removal of 0 bases from V and 5 bases from J, the junction contained 2 bases not matched to a gene.